The TCR beta chain under discussion was sequenced for a study of cytomegalovirus exposure and HLA in healthy donors. CDR3 size: 14 residues. Per germline, CDR1 ENHRY and CDR2 SYGVKD. V dropped 3 bases and J dropped 6; count of bases not matched to a gene: 6. This PCR relied on a set of 60 Vbeta primers and 13 Jbeta primers. The assay was immunoSEQ multiplex PCR, and TCRdb's table has in-frame clones only and misses some. Recorded for this sample: 130,000 to 150,000 clones. The specimen sequenced was PBMCs. The V call is TRBV10-3, the J call TRBJ2-7; TRBD1 matches 9 bases. The source is a man between 35 and 55 years old in good health and CMV-seronegative. The CDR3 region is CAISETGTGSEQYF. The DNA for the CDR3 is TGTGCCATCAGTGAAACCGGGACAGGGTCCGAGCAGTACTTC.